A selection of T cell receptor beta chains follows, all from one sample in a study of cytomegalovirus exposure and HLA in healthy donors. Sequencing used immunoSEQ multiplex PCR; TCRdb keeps in-frame clones, though not all of them. The sample records around 130,000 clones, around 75% being singletons. The sample was PBMCs. The receptors were gathered from a young man in good health and CMV-seronegative. Each CDR3 is given with its conserved first and last residue. A D gene is named only where the DNA matches it firmly. Expanded clones get a size class; other rows say once, few or many, or leave the size out.

J,size,D,V,DNA,CDR3
TRBJ1-4,few,.,TRBV28,TGTGCCAGCAGTTTAGGACTAGAAAAACTGTTTTTT,CASSLGLEKLFF
TRBJ1-2,.,TRBD1,TRBV19,TGTGCCAGTAGTCTTACAGGGGGCGCATCTGGCTACACCTTC,CASSLTGGASGYTF
TRBJ2-7,.,TRBD2,TRBV15,TGTGCCACCACACTAGCGGGAGGAGACGAGCAGTACTTC,CATTLAGGDEQYF
TRBJ2-7,.,.,TRBV7-2,TGTGCCAGCAGCTTAACGTTTAATCCCTGGCGGGACTCCTACGAGCAGTACTTC,CASSLTFNPWRDSYEQYF
TRBJ1-1,.,.,TRBV7-6,TGTGCCAGCACGCTAAGTCCGAACACTGAAGCTTTCTTT,CASTLSPNTEAFF
TRBJ2-5,.,.,TRBV14,TGTGCCAGCAGCCAAGATCATGGGGGGCAAGAGACCCAGTACTTC,CASSQDHGGQETQYF
TRBJ2-5,.,.,TRBV12-5,TGTGCTAGTGGTTCCACAGGGTTAGAGACCCAGTACTTC,CASGSTGLETQYF
TRBJ1-3,few,TRBD1,TRBV7-8,TGTGCCAGCAGCCCGCCCTTAAGACAGGGGGGAAACACCATATATTTT,CASSPPLRQGGNTIYF
TRBJ2-1,.,.,TRBV6-1,TGTGCCAGCACCCAAGACAACTCCTACAATGAGCAGTTCTTC,CASTQDNSYNEQFF
TRBJ1-1,.,TRBD1,TRBV19,TGTGCCAGTAGTATGGAGGGACAGATCACTGAAGCTTTCTTT,CASSMEGQITEAFF
TRBJ2-5,.,TRBD1,TRBV27,TGTGCCAGCAGGTTGGGACAGCAAGAGACCCAGTACTTC,CASRLGQQETQYF
TRBJ2-1,.,TRBD1,TRBV4-3,TGCGCCAGCAGCCGCCACCTCCGGGACAGGGACAATGAGCAGTTCTTC,CASSRHLRDRDNEQFF
TRBJ1-5,once,TRBD1,TRBV7-3,TGTGCCAGCAGCCGGGACAGGGATCAGCCCCAGCATTTT,CASSRDRDQPQHF
TRBJ2-7,.,TRBD2,TRBV10-3,TGTGCCATCAGTGAGACTAGCGGAACCTACGAGCAGTACTTC,CAISETSGTYEQYF
TRBJ2-2,.,TRBD2,TRBV4-3,TGCGCCAGCAGCCAAGAGACTAGCTGGCTCGGGGAGCTGTTTTTT,CASSQETSWLGELFF
TRBJ2-7,.,.,TRBV5-1,TGCGCCAGCAGCCCGGAACGGGGGATAATCTACGAGCAGTACTTC,CASSPERGIIYEQYF
TRBJ2-1,.,.,TRBV5-4,TGTGCCAGCAGCCGCAACCCCCGGGGGTCCTACAATGAGCAGTTCTTC,CASSRNPRGSYNEQFF
TRBJ2-1,few,TRBD1,TRBV6-1,TGTGCCAGCAGCGAGACAGGGACCACAGAGGGGCAGTTCTTC,CASSETGTTEGQFF
TRBJ1-1,few,.,TRBV30,TGTGCCTGGAAACTACCGGGACACCTCACTGAAGCTTTCTTT,CAWKLPGHLTEAFF
TRBJ1-1,.,.,TRBV14,TGTGCCAGCAGCCAAGTAACAGGGATCACTGAAGCTTTCTTT,CASSQVTGITEAFF
TRBJ2-2,once,.,TRBV11-2,TGTGCCAGCAGCCTAATAACCGGGGAGCTGTTTTTT,CASSLITGELFF
TRBJ2-7,.,TRBD1,TRBV4-2,TGTGCCAGCAGCCAGACAGGGACCTCCTACGAGCAGTACTTC,CASSQTGTSYEQYF
TRBJ2-5,.,TRBD2,TRBV7-7,TGTGCTAGCGGGGAGGGGGAGACCCAGTACTTC,CASGEGETQYF
TRBJ2-2,.,.,TRBV6-1,TGTGCCAGCAGCGCAGGGCGCGGGGAGCTGTTTTTT,CASSAGRGELFF
TRBJ2-2,.,.,TRBV9,TGTGCCAGCAGCGTTCGGACTGCTAACACCGGGGAGCTGTTTTTT,CASSVRTANTGELFF
TRBJ2-2,.,TRBD2,TRBV4-3,TGCGCCAGCAGCCAAGATCTTATAAGCGGGAGAGCTTCCGGGGAGCTGTTTTTT,CASSQDLISGRASGELFF
TRBJ2-3,.,.,TRBV5-1,TGCGCCAGCAGCTTAGCGCCGTCTGGCACAGATACGCAGTATTTT,CASSLAPSGTDTQYF
TRBJ2-7,.,.,TRBV7-3,TGTGCCAGCAGGACGGGACAAGGGCATCCCAACGAGCAGTACTTC,CASRTGQGHPNEQYF
TRBJ2-7,.,.,TRBV5-6,TGTGCCAGCAGCTTGGCTACCTACGAGCAGTACTTC,CASSLATYEQYF
TRBJ2-1,.,.,TRBV28,TGTGCCAGCAGCTCGACTAGTAGAAAAAGATTCTTC,CASSSTSRKRFF
TRBJ2-3,.,.,TRBV2,TGTGCCAGCACCCAGGGTCCGAGCACAGATACGCAGTATTTT,CASTQGPSTDTQYF
TRBJ2-1,.,.,TRBV9,TGTGCCAGCAGCGTAACAGGGAGCTCCTACAATGAGCAGTTCTTC,CASSVTGSSYNEQFF
TRBJ2-2,.,TRBD1,TRBV6-1,TGTGCCAGCAGTGAACCCGGGACAGGGTTAAGGAACACCGGGGAGCTGTTTTTT,CASSEPGTGLRNTGELFF
TRBJ2-3,.,TRBD1,TRBV5-6,TGTGCCAGCAGCTTACGGACAGGGAGAACAGATACGCAGTATTTT,CASSLRTGRTDTQYF
TRBJ2-1,.,.,TRBV5-1,TGCGCCAGCCATAGCTACAATGAGCAGTTCTTC,CASHSYNEQFF
TRBJ2-6,.,.,TRBV7-3,TGTGCCAGCAGCAGAGGAGCCTCTGGGGCCAACGTCCTGACTTTC,CASSRGASGANVLTF
TRBJ2-7,.,TRBD1,TRBV4-1,TGCGCCAGCAGCCAAGGGGGACAGAACTACGAGCAGTACTTC,CASSQGGQNYEQYF
TRBJ2-1,.,TRBD1,TRBV25-1,TGTGCCAGCAGTGACCGACAGGGTGGCAATGAGCAGTTCTTC,CASSDRQGGNEQFF
TRBJ2-7,.,.,TRBV19,TGTGCCAGTAGTTGGTCGGGAACCTACGAGCAGTACTTC,CASSWSGTYEQYF
TRBJ1-2,.,.,TRBV2,TGTGCCAGCAGTGATACAGGGAGACCGTCTTGGGGCTACACCTTC,CASSDTGRPSWGYTF
TRBJ1-4,.,.,TRBV4-2,TGTGCCAGCAGCCAGGAGGCGGGGCAGCTTAATGAAAAACTGTTTTTT,CASSQEAGQLNEKLFF
TRBJ1-4,.,.,TRBV7-8,TGTGCCAGCAGCTTAGTATCAGGGGATAATGAAAAACTGTTTTTT,CASSLVSGDNEKLFF
TRBJ1-1,few,.,TRBV2,TGTGCCGGCATACAGGAGAACACTGAAGCTTTCTTT,CAGIQENTEAFF
TRBJ1-4,.,.,TRBV30,TGTGCCTGGAGTGTATTGTCGGGGGGGCGCCGAGAAAAACTGTTTTTT,CAWSVLSGGRREKLFF
TRBJ1-4,.,TRBD1,TRBV6-6,TGTGCCACCTCCTTCCGGACAGGGAGTGAAAAACTGTTTTTT,CATSFRTGSEKLFF
TRBJ1-2,few,.,TRBV4-3,TGCGCCAGCAGCCAAGATAACGCCTGGCACTATGGCTACACCTTC,CASSQDNAWHYGYTF
TRBJ1-5,.,.,TRBV7-2,TGTGCCAGCAGCCCTACCTTACAGGGATGGGGTTATAGCAATCAGCCCCAGCATTTT,CASSPTLQGWGYSNQPQHF
TRBJ1-5,.,TRBD1,TRBV7-2,TGTGCCAGCAGAACCGGGACAGACCGAATTAGCAATCAGCCCCAGCATTTT,CASRTGTDRISNQPQHF
TRBJ2-3,.,.,TRBV14,TGTGCCAGCAGCCCGGGTTGGGATACGCAGTATTTT,CASSPGWDTQYF
TRBJ1-1,.,TRBD1,TRBV19,TGTGCCAGTAGTATAGATCGCGGGACAGCGAACACTGAAGCTTTCTTT,CASSIDRGTANTEAFF
TRBJ2-5,.,.,TRBV7-8,TGTGCCAGCAGCCGAGTCGGTGTGTCCCAAGAGACCCAGTACTTC,CASSRVGVSQETQYF
TRBJ1-1,.,.,TRBV6-6,TGTGCCAGCAGTGACGCGGTTCTGAACACTGAAGCTTTCTTT,CASSDAVLNTEAFF
TRBJ2-7,.,TRBD1,TRBV30,TGTGCCTGGATTCCGGGACAGGGTTTCGCCGAGCAGTACTTC,CAWIPGQGFAEQYF
TRBJ2-7,.,TRBD2,TRBV4-1,TGCGCCAGCAGCCAAGGCGGGAGGGCCCTCGAGCAGTACTTC,CASSQGGRALEQYF